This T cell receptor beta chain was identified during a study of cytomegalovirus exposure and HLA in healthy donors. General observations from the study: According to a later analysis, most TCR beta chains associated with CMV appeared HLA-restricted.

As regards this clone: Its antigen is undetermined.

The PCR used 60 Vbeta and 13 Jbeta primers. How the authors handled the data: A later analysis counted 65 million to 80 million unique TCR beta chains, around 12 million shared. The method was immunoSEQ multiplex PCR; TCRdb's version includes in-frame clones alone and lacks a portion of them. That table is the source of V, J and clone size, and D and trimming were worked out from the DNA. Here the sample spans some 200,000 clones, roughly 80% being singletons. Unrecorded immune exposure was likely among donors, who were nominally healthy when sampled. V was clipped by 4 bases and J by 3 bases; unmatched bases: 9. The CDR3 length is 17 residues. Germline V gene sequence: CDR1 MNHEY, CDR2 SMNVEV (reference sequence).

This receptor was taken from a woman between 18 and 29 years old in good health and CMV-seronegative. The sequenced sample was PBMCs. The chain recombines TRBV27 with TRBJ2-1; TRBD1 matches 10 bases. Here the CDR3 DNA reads TGTGCCAGCAGTTCTTCCCCCGGACAGGGGGGCTACAATGAGCAGTTCTTC. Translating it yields CASSSSPGQGGYNEQFF.